This entry describes one TCR beta chain. Its antigen remains undetermined. Base qualities are not recorded, but no much larger clone differs from it by a single base. Relative to germline, V is 0 bases shorter and J is 0 bases shorter, with 9 bases between their ends. Reading from cysteine to phenylalanine, the CDR3 counts 17 amino acids. The retained sequence is limited to the CDR3, 51 bases, with the frame set at the first base. CDR1 and CDR2, per the germline V gene, are LGHNA and YSLEER. Reading the label with the study, this specimen's treatment or condition is: allogeneic hematopoietic cell transplantation with graft depleted of TCRalphabeta T cells and CD19 B cells. The children who served as transplant recipients had been given grafts of TCRalphabeta/CD19-depleted allogeneic hematopoietic cells. The library was prepared using PCR. TCRdb records Illumina HiSeq 2500 as the sequencer. TCR library preparation used molecular barcoding, with unique molecular identifiers applied to normalize quantification of the TCRbeta repertoire. The public sequencing data were trimmed at Q25 with fastp and processed into clonotypes with MiXCR by TCRdb, which kept only in-frame beta chains. One record per CDR3 amino acid sequence lists the most common genes and DNA. In this sample the table shows 800,000 to 1,000,000 distinct CDR3 sequences, less than 30% of which occur a single time. About 28% of the sample comes from the top ten.

The data derive from a study of T-cell reconstitution after alpha-beta-depleted transplantation in children (TCRdb year 2016). About the study as a whole: The study quantitatively tracked T-cell immune reconstitution after TCRalphabeta/CD19-depleted allogeneic hematopoietic cell transplantation in children using TCR repertoire profiling.

The study at large found these results: In some patients, the high TCRbeta diversity seen at day 60 was put down to recipient T cells and intrathymic progenitors that had survived conditioning. Apparently early alphabetaT-cell count recovery about two months after transplant reportedly relied on only several hundred rapidly expanded clones derived from non-depleted graft cells. Over subsequent months, a decline in hyperexpanded clone frequencies was noted, and after one year, T-cell counts and TCRbeta diversity were mostly ascribed to newly produced T cells.

The sample here was PBMCs, mostly from graft donor cells, taken 360 days after TCRalphabeta/CD19-depleted stem cell transplant. The clonotype comes from a boy under three years old who had a stem cell transplant for SCID, so the T cells may come from the graft donor. The chain couples TRBV4-3 to TRBJ1-6, with an unclear D gene assignment. The DNA sequence reads TGCGCCAGCAGCCAAGATTGGCGGAGCTCCTATAATTCACCCCTCCACTTT. Its protein reads: CASSQDWRSSYNSPLHF.